This T cell receptor (beta chain) was found in a study of T cells after yellow fever vaccination (dated by TCRdb to about 2019). About the full investigation: The SMART-Seq v4 Ultra Low Input RNA kit was used to prepare libraries from fractions with low cell numbers. To follow T-cell clones before and after primary and booster YFV17D yellow fever vaccination, bulk TCR alpha and beta repertoires were sequenced over time. Two healthy male donors made up the cohort, one aged 18 to 30 years and the other aged 30 to 40 years. Blood was collected at multiple timepoints before and after primary and secondary immunization, and bulk PBMC replicates and cell subsets were isolated.

The study at large found these results: The secondary T-cell response was weaker than the primary response but faster, peaking on day 5 instead of day 15. After the booster, most of the clones that had expanded following primary vaccination were detected again (around 95% of CD4 and 80% to 90% of CD8), which suggests that memory was broadly maintained. A small fraction of clonotypes appeared in both the CD4 and CD8 compartments, likely as a result of convergent recombination. The study included only a couple of donors, which limits how far the findings can be generalized. Computational filtering was required because FACS-sorted repertoires could contain abundant contaminating clonotypes from the bulk population.

This clonotype was counted ten times or more. Its antigen target is currently unknown. No base quality information exists; no much larger clone differs at one position. Sequencing used an Illumina NovaSeq 6000. TCR cDNA was made using 5'RACE template switching, a step that added a universal primer site and unique molecular identifiers. Priming for cDNA synthesis came from both the TCR alpha and TCR beta constant segments. Library amplification involved two PCR steps, and the second step added sample barcodes and sequencing adapters. Sequencing of the libraries was done on either Illumina HiSeq 2500 (2x100 bp) or NovaSeq (2x150 bp). In the source study's methods: Reads were demultiplexed and collapsed into UMI consensus sequences with MIGEC, and V(D)J alignment was performed with MiXCR. Vaccine-responding clonotypes were identified with edgeR using replicate PBMC samples, with FDR below 0.01 and a log2 fold change above 5 up to day 15 being required. Each bulk clonotype received a CD4 or CD8 identity based on whether the sequenced CD4 or CD8 repertoire contained that clonotype at higher abundance. TCRdb cleaned the public reads at Q25 with fastp, built clones with MiXCR and kept in-frame beta chains. Records with the same CDR3 protein are collapsed into one entry carrying the most frequent genes and DNA. In this record, the V and J calls reflect TCRdb's handling and not the investigators' own analysis. This sample comprises 200,000 to 300,000 distinct CDR3 sequences, approximately 3.8% of them detected only once. Clones ranked in the top ten supply under 20% of the sample.

According to the germline V gene (reference sequence), CDR1 reads SEHNR and CDR2 reads FQNEAQ. The CDR3 goes from the cysteine to the phenylalanine over 14 residues. The retained sequence is limited to the CDR3, 42 bases, with the frame set at the first base. V drops 2 bases and J drops 4 bases, leaving 10 bases in between. Per the publication, the treatment or condition label means: live attenuated yellow fever vaccine strain. Two biological replicates of bulk PBMCs were collected at each blood-draw timepoint. A standard Ficoll-Paque protocol was used to isolate PBMCs from peripheral blood. TriZol was used to extract RNA from bulk PBMCs, CD4 and CD8 fractions, and dextramer-positive and dextramer-negative fractions.

The material was PBMCs, obtained 15 days after the yellow fever booster vaccination. The source is a young man who received the YFV17D yellow fever vaccine. The rearrangement combines TRBV7-9 with TRBJ2-3; the D segment is perhaps TRBD1 or TRBD2, each sharing 6 matched bases. For the CDR3, the sequence is CASSLRGAPDTQYF. The DNA sequence reads TGTGCCAGCAGCTTAAGGGGGGCCCCAGATACGCAGTATTTT. Reference TRBV7-9 and TRBJ2-3 genes cover what lies past the CDR3, so the full variable domain is DTGVSQNPRHKITKRGQNVTFRCDPISEHNRLYWYRQTLGQGPEFLTYFQNEAQLEKSRLLSDRFSAERPKGSFSTLEIQRTEQGDSAMYLCASSLRGAPDTQYFGPGTRLTVL.